This T cell receptor beta chain was obtained from a study of OX40 agonist ivuxolimab in advanced cancers. Here immunoSEQ multiplex PCR was the method, and the copy in TCRdb shows in-frame clones only, minus some. The sample shows about 79,000 clones, about 94% of them seen only once. The V and J ends lost 1 base and 2 bases respectively, with 15 bases between them. CDR1 is LGHNA, CDR2 YNFKEQ, per germline. The CDR3 length is 17 residues. Study-wide points: It was also the case that some nonresponders had low normalized T-cell clonal expansion.

This clone occurred a few times. The target antigen is unknown. The sequence was collected from an adult with an advanced solid tumor such as melanoma, head and neck, liver or kidney cancer. The chain is built from TRBV4-2 and TRBJ1-5; D remains unclear. The sample consisted of CD4+ or CD8+ T cells sorted from blood, taken in a trial of the OX40 agonist ivuxolimab. The CDR3 DNA is TGTGCCAGCAGCCAAGTTCGGCTGGAGAACGGCAATCAGCCCCAGCATTTT. Translated: CASSQVRLENGNQPQHF.